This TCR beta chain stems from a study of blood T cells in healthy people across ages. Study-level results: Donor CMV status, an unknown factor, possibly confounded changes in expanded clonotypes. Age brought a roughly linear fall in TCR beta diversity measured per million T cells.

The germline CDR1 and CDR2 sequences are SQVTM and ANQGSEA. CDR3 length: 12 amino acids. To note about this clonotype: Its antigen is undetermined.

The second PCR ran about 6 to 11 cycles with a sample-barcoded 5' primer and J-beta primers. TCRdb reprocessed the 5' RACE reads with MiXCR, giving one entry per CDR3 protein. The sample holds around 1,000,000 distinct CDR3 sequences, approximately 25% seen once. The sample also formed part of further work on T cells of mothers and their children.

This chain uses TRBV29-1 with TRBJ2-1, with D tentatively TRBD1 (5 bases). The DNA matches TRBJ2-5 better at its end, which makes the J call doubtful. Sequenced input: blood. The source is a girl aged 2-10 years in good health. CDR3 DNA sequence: TGCAGCGTTGAACCAGGGTACGAGACCCAGTACTTC. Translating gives CSVEPGYETQYF.